This entry concerns a single T cell receptor beta chain. The target antigen is unknown. One end of the junction fails to match germline, which may point to a read error. The read gets to within 3 residues of the CDR3 end, and the germline J gene fills in the rest. This sample also contains other DNA sequences that code for the same CDR3. Genomic DNA, averaging 1200 ng per sample, yielded TCR beta CDR3 via immunoSEQ. Generated by immunoSEQ multiplex PCR, the TCRdb table keeps only in-frame clones and is missing some. In all, the sample yields around 19,000 clones. In germline, CDR1 is GTSNPN, CDR2 SVGIG (reference sequence). The CDR3 is 17 amino acids. The data were taken from a study of T cells in women clearing cervical HPV infection. Study details: HLA type could not be excluded as a confounder.

General observations from the study: Repertoire richness, not evenness, was significantly elevated in CIN3+ cases versus controls. TRBV6-7 abundance was lower in cases than controls (around 0.1% versus 0.15%).

The rearrangement uses TRBV30 and TRBJ1-3, with a weak D call TRBD1 (5 bases). The source of this sequence is a woman aged 18 to 75 with a cervical HPV16 infection that either progressed to CIN3+ or cleared (not recorded which). The sequencing sample was made of blood buffy coat. The CDR3 sequence: CAWNGAVGPSSGNTIYF. Partial CDR3 DNA: TGTGCCTGGAATGGCGCCGTGGGGCCGAGCTCTGGAAACACA.